Described below is a single T cell receptor (beta chain) sequence and its context. The antigen is not known. These data come from a study of cytomegalovirus exposure and HLA in healthy donors. Study results and limitations: Data from an earlier analysis indicated that most TCR beta V segments were productive either about 90% or about 30% of the time. In vitro checks showed that a few CMV-associated chains really do target CMV antigens. TCR beta sequences numbering 15,000 to 20,000 were associated with HLA alleles at 0.05 false discovery rate in a later analysis. The study recorded about 150 TCR beta chains that were cytomegalovirus-associated.

Primers: 60 Vbeta forward and 13 Jbeta reverse. Only in-frame clones appear in the TCRdb table, and some are missing; sequencing was by immunoSEQ multiplex PCR. The top ten hold about 15% of the sample, which has about 140,000 clones, 60% to 80% seen once. Sequenced input: PBMCs. This TCR came from a woman aged 40 to 50 in good health and CMV-seronegative.

The CDR3 coding sequence is TGTGCCAGCAGTGATCCGCCGACAGCCATCACAGATACGCAGTATTTT. Translating it yields CASSDPPTAITDTQYF. The chain uses TRBV25-1 and TRBJ2-3, with D possibly being TRBD1 (5 bases). The CDR3 totals 16 residues. In germline, CDR1 is MGHDK, CDR2 SYGVNS. Trimming cost V 3 bases and J 2 bases, with 15 bases left between them.